Each of the 6 T cell receptor beta chains below was sequenced from the same sample in a study of beta chain features in type 1 diabetes. Isolated RNA was reverse transcribed in full, so expressed TCRB transcripts were sequenced. The repertoire was sequenced with immunoSEQ multiplex PCR; TCRdb's copy has only in-frame clones and lacks some. Of some 270,000 clones in the sample, 7% to 9% are singletons; the top ten hold about 0.93%. The sequencing input was central memory CD4+ T cells from blood. The source is a woman under 30 in good health.

This clone showed up just a few times. The chain joins TRBV5-1 to TRBJ2-5; a possible D gene is TRBD2 (5 bases). The CDR3 has 15 amino acids. Germline CDR1 SGHRS, CDR2 YFSETQ. The ends were cut back, 5 bases at V and 1 base at J, with 15 bases in the middle. The CDR3 bases are TGCGCCAGCAGTCCCCAAGGAGGCTTCCAAGAGACCCAGTACTTC. This translates into CASSPQGGFQETQYF.

This clone was seen a few times. This chain uses TRBV7-9 with TRBJ2-7; 8 bases are a match to TRBD1. The CDR3 has 12 amino acids. CDR1 SEHNR and CDR2 FQNEAQ come from the germline V gene (reference sequence). V dropped 7 bases and J dropped 2; count of bases not matched to a gene: 1. In DNA form, the CDR3 reads TGTGCCAGCACCAGGGGGCCCTACGAGCAGTACTTC. It encodes CASTRGPYEQYF.

This clone has a handful of counts. The V call is TRBV7-9, the J call TRBJ1-2; D is possibly TRBD1 (5 bases). Trimming pared 5 bases from V and 5 bases from J, leaving 12 bases between. CDR3 length: 13 residues. In germline, CDR1 is SEHNR, CDR2 FQNEAQ (reference sequence). The CDR3 reads CASSPWDGYGYTF. The CDR3 coding sequence is TGTGCCAGCAGCCCCTGGGACGGATATGGCTACACCTTC.

This clone was counted at least ten times. The junction shows a germline mismatch at one end, possibly a read error. The chain joins TRBV7-7 to TRBJ2-6; no reliable D call. CDR1 and CDR2 (germline): SSHAT, FNYEAQ (reference sequence). The CDR3 is 17 residues long. CDR3 loop: CASSPKVVAAGANVLTF. The CDR3 DNA follows: TGTGCTAGCAGCCCGAAAGTTGTGGCTGCCGGGGCCAACGTCCTGACTTTC. Filled out from reference TRBV7-7 and TRBJ2-6, the complete variable domain reads GAGVSQSPRYKVTKRGQDVTLRCDPISSHATLYWYQQALGQGPEFLTYFNYEAQPDKSGLPSDRFSAERPEGSISTLTIQRTEQRDSAMYRCASSPKVVAAGANVLTFGAGSRLTVL.

This clone was seen many times. The chain carries TRBV7-9 and TRBJ2-2; D unclear. The germline CDR1 and CDR2 sequences are SEHNR and FQNEAQ (reference sequence). V lost 8 bases, J lost 3 bases, and 19 bases lay in between. The CDR3 covers 16 residues. CDR3 residues: CASRALPSADTGELFF. The CDR3 nucleotides read TGTGCCAGCCGAGCATTACCGAGCGCGGACACCGGGGAGCTGTTTTTT.

This clone showed up just a few times. V and J are TRBV4-3 and TRBJ1-2; weak D call: TRBD1 (5 bases). From germline, CDR1 is LGHNA and CDR2 YSLEER. CDR3 length equals 15 residues. V was trimmed by 0 bases and J by 8 bases, leaving 16 bases between them. The CDR3 loop reads CASSQESWGSEGYTF. Written as DNA, the CDR3 is TGCGCCAGCAGCCAAGAGTCCTGGGGCAGCGAGGGCTACACCTTC.